What follows is one TCR beta chain and its context. Only a few counts were recorded for this clone. It lacks a known antigen. Base qualities are not at hand, and no much larger clone is one base apart. CDR1 and CDR2, looked up from the germline V gene (reference sequence), are MNHEY and SMNVEV. Inclusive of the bounding cysteine and phenylalanine, the CDR3 is 13 residues long. The DNA shown is the 39-base CDR3, in frame from base 1. A distance of 9 bases separates the germline ends of V and J, which lose 2 bases and 7 bases respectively. The immunoSEQ Assay was the method used to sequence TCRbeta CDR3 regions. After extraction, genomic DNA underwent amplification by bias-controlled multiplex PCR, followed by high-throughput sequencing. Processing in the source paper ran as follows. Collapsing and filtering of sequences were performed to quantify the absolute abundance of each unique TCRbeta CDR3 region. T cell fraction was estimated by normalizing TCRbeta template counts to usable DNA, which was measured by amplifying reference genes present in all nucleated cells. Repertoire TCRs were annotated as SARS-CoV-2-specific by exact matching of V gene, CDR3 amino acid sequence and J gene to a known reactive TCR set. MIRA supplied the reference SARS-CoV-2 TCR set, which was filtered for enrichment in COVID-19-positive ImmuneCODE repertoires so that public or cross-reactive TCRs were removed. Using the MIRA antigens, annotated TCRs were further analysed by specific ORF or by position within an ORF. Depth was the summed frequency of annotated unique rearrangements, while breadth was defined as annotated unique rearrangements over total unique productive rearrangements. Two-sided Wilcoxon rank-sum tests were used to compare TCR breadth between groups. TCRdb re-hosts the immuneACCESS table, in-frame sequences only. Its copies lack some clones; in the studies checked, an unresolved V gene accounts for under half of them, and the cause for the rest is not known. V and J calls and clone size are copied from that table; D and trimming were computed from the DNA. The sample data list roughly 420,000 clones, and 89% of these were observed just once. About 2.5% of the sample is held by the ten biggest clonotypes.

The treatment or condition label corresponds to: over 15 received Ad26.COV2.S at low or high dose, single or two shots; 5 received placebo; per-sample allocation not given. Repertoires of vaccine and placebo recipients were sequenced from samples collected on day 63 after the first injection. In Cohort 1b, about 25 adults aged 18-55 years were enrolled at a single site in Boston, USA, between 29 July and 7 August 2020. Ad26.COV2.S was a replication-incompetent adenovirus type 26 vector that expressed a prefusion-stabilized SARS-CoV-2 spike protein derived from the original Wuhan strain. This record comes from a study of Ad26.COV2.S vaccination and SARS-CoV-2 variants (dated by TCRdb to about 2021). A note on the overall study: Vaccine-arm donors came from COV1001, a multicentre, randomized, double-blind, placebo-controlled phase I-IIa trial of Ad26.COV2.S in healthy adults. Dosing of Ad26.COV2.S was intramuscular, at either 5x10^10 or 1x10^11 viral particles, delivered as one shot or as two shots spaced 56 days apart. TCRbeta repertoire sequencing served as the tool for gauging how specific and how broad the SARS-CoV-2-reactive T cell receptors were following Ad26.COV2.S vaccination. A total of around 32 samples were included in the TCR-sequenced set, comprising around 19 Ad26.COV2.S vaccine recipients, 5 placebo recipients and 8 SARS-CoV-2 convalescent individuals. Trial participants were randomized into five groups of five: low-dose or high-dose Ad26.COV2.S given once or twice, or placebo on both occasions. Blinding of investigators to trial group allocation was maintained during experiments and outcome assessment.

Overall results and qualifications from the work: Comparing responses between vaccine doses or regimens was not something the study was powered to do. According to the authors, total T cell responses may have been underestimated by the TCR breadth and depth analyses. Higher spike-specific TCR breadth was observed in Ad26.COV2.S recipients than in placebo recipients (P = 0.0014). Comparable non-spike TCR breadth was observed between vaccine and placebo recipients, consistent with only spike being contained in the vaccine. After vaccination, spike-specific CD8+ and CD4+ T cell responses were reported to show substantial breadth.

The input for sequencing was peripheral blood, taken in a trial of Ad26.COV2.S vaccine versus placebo. This clonotype was obtained from a person aged 18-65 years who received the Ad26.COV2.S COVID-19 vaccine or a placebo. The chain uses TRBV27 and TRBJ1-5; D gene: possibly TRBD1, on 5 matching bases. The nucleotide sequence is given as TGTGCCAGCAGTTTACTGGGGCGACAGCCCCAGCATTTT. Translated, it gives CASSLLGRQPQHF.